Described below is a single T cell receptor beta chain sequence and its context. Its antigen is undetermined. This specimen belongs to a study of OX40 agonist ivuxolimab in advanced cancers. Study results and caveats: The study found that CD8+ T cells averaged more expanded clones than CD4+.

Sequencing was performed with immunoSEQ multiplex PCR; in TCRdb, only in-frame clones are kept and a portion is missing. The table shows 55,000 to 80,000 clones, with around 81% occurring only once. The CDR3 loop spans 15 amino acids. The germline V and J ends were trimmed by 1 base and 1 base, with 9 bases remaining between them. Germline V gene data show CDR1 as SGHRS and CDR2 as YFSETQ. Sequencing used CD4+ or CD8+ T cells sorted from blood, obtained in a trial of the OX40 agonist ivuxolimab. The rearrangement links TRBV5-1 to TRBJ2-4, with TRBD2 as a possible D gene (5 bases). The sequence was collected from an adult with an advanced solid tumor such as melanoma, head and neck, liver or kidney cancer. The CDR3 region is CASSLNGEAKNIQYF. Here the CDR3 DNA reads TGCGCCAGCAGCTTGAACGGGGAGGCCAAAAACATTCAGTACTTC.